A selection of T cell receptor beta chains follows, all from one sample in a study of chemoradiotherapy in HPV16-positive cancers. Profiled with immunoSEQ multiplex PCR; TCRdb holds only in-frame clones, not every one. Found here are 20,000 to 25,000 clones, 94% of them singletons; the top ten hold 2.7%. The specimen was collected from a patient who underwent chemoradiotherapy. Receptor source: a human donor with HPV-associated anogenital cancer. The CDR3 runs from the conserved cysteine through the conserved F or W. The order of the fields is CDR3 DNA, CDR3 protein, clone size, V gene, D gene, J gene. A D gene is named only where the DNA matches it firmly. The size of a clone is reported for some rows only, either as once, few or many, or as a class for expanded clones.

DNA: TGCGCCAGCAGCCGAACGGGAGTTGTTGATACCGGGGAGCTGTTTTTT; CDR3: CASSRTGVVDTGELFF; size: NA; V: TRBV4-1; D: NA; J: TRBJ2-2
DNA: TGTGCCAGCAGCCAACTGGGGGTTACCGGGGCCAACGTCCTGACTTTC; CDR3: CASSQLGVTGANVLTF; size: NA; V: TRBV14; D: NA; J: TRBJ2-6
DNA: TGCGCCAGCAGCTCCACATTTTCCTACGAGCAGTACTTC; CDR3: CASSSTFSYEQYF; size: NA; V: TRBV5-1; D: NA; J: TRBJ2-7
DNA: TGTGCCAGCTCACCTCAAGATGGGACACCCTCCTACGAGCAGTACTTC; CDR3: CASSPQDGTPSYEQYF; size: NA; V: TRBV18; D: NA; J: TRBJ2-7
DNA: TGTGCCAGCAGCTTAGGGCGGGTGGGGTTATGGAGCTACGAGCAGTACTTC; CDR3: CASSLGRVGLWSYEQYF; size: NA; V: TRBV7-9; D: NA; J: TRBJ2-7
DNA: TGTGCCAGCTCTCACCTTGCACCACAGAGATCCTACAATGAGCAGTTCTTC; CDR3: CASSHLAPQRSYNEQFF; size: NA; V: TRBV18; D: NA; J: TRBJ2-1
DNA: TGCGCCAGCAGCATACCATTGAGGGGGCAGGAGACCCAGTACTTC; CDR3: CASSIPLRGQETQYF; size: NA; V: TRBV5-1; D: TRBD1; J: TRBJ2-5
DNA: TGTGCCAGCAGGCCCACAGGAGGTGGCTACACCTTC; CDR3: CASRPTGGGYTF; size: NA; V: TRBV27; D: NA; J: TRBJ1-2
DNA: TGTGCCAGCAGCTTAGGGGGCAGGGGCCCAGGAAACTATGGCTACACCTTC; CDR3: CASSLGGRGPGNYGYTF; size: NA; V: TRBV7-8; D: NA; J: TRBJ1-2
DNA: TGCAGCGCGGACAGGCAGGGCGACTATGGCTACACCTTC; CDR3: CSADRQGDYGYTF; size: NA; V: TRBV29-1; D: TRBD1; J: TRBJ1-2
DNA: TGCGCCAGCAGCTTTGGGGACCGGGGCACCGGGGAGCTGTTTTTT; CDR3: CASSFGDRGTGELFF; size: NA; V: TRBV5-1; D: NA; J: TRBJ2-2
DNA: TGCAGCGTTGAAGGGAATACTGAAGCTTTCTTT; CDR3: CSVEGNTEAFF; size: NA; V: TRBV29-1; D: NA; J: TRBJ1-1
DNA: TGTGCCAGCAGCTCAGACAGGGCTGAGACCCAGTACTTC; CDR3: CASSSDRAETQYF; size: NA; V: TRBV7-8; D: TRBD1; J: TRBJ2-5
DNA: TGTGCCAGCAGTTTAACGACTCACTCGTTCGGGCAGTACTTC; CDR3: CASSLTTHSFGQYF; size: NA; V: TRBV28; D: NA; J: TRBJ2-7
DNA: TGTGCCAGCAGCCAAGACGGGACAGATTCACCCCTCCACTTT; CDR3: CASSQDGTDSPLHF; size: NA; V: TRBV14; D: TRBD1; J: TRBJ1-6
DNA: TGTGCCAGCAGTGATTTCGGCAGGAACACCGGGGAGCTGTTTTTT; CDR3: CASSDFGRNTGELFF; size: NA; V: TRBV2; D: NA; J: TRBJ2-2
DNA: TGTGCCAGCAGGGACACAGGGGTCAGCGACGAGCAGTACTTC; CDR3: CASRDTGVSDEQYF; size: NA; V: TRBV2; D: TRBD1; J: TRBJ2-7
DNA: TGTGCCAGCAGTCCCACGGACTTATACAATGAGCAGTTCTTC; CDR3: CASSPTDLYNEQFF; size: NA; V: TRBV28; D: NA; J: TRBJ2-1
DNA: TGTGCCAGCAGCTTGGGTAGGGCCACCCAGAACACTGAAGCTTTCTTT; CDR3: CASSLGRATQNTEAFF; size: NA; V: TRBV5-4; D: NA; J: TRBJ1-1
DNA: TGTGCCAGCAGCGTAGCCCGGACTGACTATGGCTACACCTTC; CDR3: CASSVARTDYGYTF; size: NA; V: TRBV9; D: NA; J: TRBJ1-2
DNA: TGTGCCAGCAGCAACTCCGGACTAGCGGGGGGGCGTGGACAGGAGACCCAGTACTTC; CDR3: CASSNSGLAGGRGQETQYF; size: NA; V: TRBV7-2; D: TRBD2; J: TRBJ2-5
DNA: TGTGCCAGCTCTCGAGACCTTGAAAACAGGGGGCAATCTGGAAACACCATATATTTT; CDR3: CASSRDLENRGQSGNTIYF; size: NA; V: TRBV18; D: TRBD1; J: TRBJ1-3
DNA: TGTGCCAGCAGCTTTATGCCGGGACAGGGACCTGGGGCCAACGTCCTGACTTTC; CDR3: CASSFMPGQGPGANVLTF; size: NA; V: TRBV7-9; D: TRBD1; J: TRBJ2-6
DNA: TGTGCCAGCAGCTCAAGGGAGGGAAGGGACACCGGGGAGCTGTTTTTT; CDR3: CASSSREGRDTGELFF; size: NA; V: TRBV11-2; D: TRBD2; J: TRBJ2-2
DNA: TGCGCCAGCAGCCGGGAGGGCACCCAAGAGACCCAGTACTTC; CDR3: CASSREGTQETQYF; size: NA; V: TRBV4-1; D: TRBD2; J: TRBJ2-5
DNA: TGTGCCAGCAAGCTGCAGATAACCACGGAGTATGGCTACACCTTC; CDR3: CASKLQITTEYGYTF; size: NA; V: TRBV6-5; D: NA; J: TRBJ1-2
DNA: TGTGCCAGCAGGCGGTTCACAGGGGACACCGGGGAGCTGTTTTTT; CDR3: CASRRFTGDTGELFF; size: NA; V: TRBV28; D: TRBD1; J: TRBJ2-2
DNA: TGCGCCAGCAGCTTCAGCGGTTCCTCCTACGAGCAGTACTTC; CDR3: CASSFSGSSYEQYF; size: NA; V: TRBV5-1; D: NA; J: TRBJ2-7
DNA: TGTGCCAGCAGCCTACGGGGAGGGGAAGCTTTCTTT; CDR3: CASSLRGGEAFF; size: NA; V: TRBV2; D: NA; J: TRBJ1-1
DNA: TGCGCCAGCAGCCAAACGGACAGGGGACCTGAAGCTTTCTTT; CDR3: CASSQTDRGPEAFF; size: NA; V: TRBV4-1; D: TRBD1; J: TRBJ1-1
DNA: TGTGCCAGTAGTTACCTAGCGGGAGATTTCTCCTACGAGCAGTACTTC; CDR3: CASSYLAGDFSYEQYF; size: NA; V: TRBV19; D: TRBD2; J: TRBJ2-7
DNA: TGTGCCAGTACCCCGGGGAGCTACTCTGGAAACACCATATATTTT; CDR3: CASTPGSYSGNTIYF; size: NA; V: TRBV19; D: NA; J: TRBJ1-3
DNA: TGCGCCAGCAGCTTGGGCCAGGGAATACAAGAGACCCAGTACTTC; CDR3: CASSLGQGIQETQYF; size: NA; V: TRBV5-1; D: NA; J: TRBJ2-5
DNA: TGTGCCAGCTCAAACGGACTAGCGGGGCCATACAATGAGCAGTTCTTC; CDR3: CASSNGLAGPYNEQFF; size: few; V: TRBV18; D: TRBD2; J: TRBJ2-1
DNA: TGCGCCAGCAGCTTGGCAACTAGAAGGGATACGCAGTATTTT; CDR3: CASSLATRRDTQYF; size: NA; V: TRBV5-1; D: NA; J: TRBJ2-3
DNA: TGTGCCAGCAGCTGGGGACAGGGCAACAATGAAAAACTGTTTTTT; CDR3: CASSWGQGNNEKLFF; size: NA; V: TRBV5-4; D: TRBD1; J: TRBJ1-4
DNA: TGTGCCAGCAGTCCCAGGCCTGGCGGGAGGGCCACAGATACGCAGTATTTT; CDR3: CASSPRPGGRATDTQYF; size: NA; V: TRBV25-1; D: TRBD2; J: TRBJ2-3